Presented here are 26 T cell receptor beta chains from one specimen sequenced in a study of human T cells and chemical hapten exposure. TCRdb itself ran the RACE reads through MiXCR, one entry per CDR3 protein. The sample lists roughly 100,000 distinct CDR3 sequences, 8% to 13% occurring once. Time point here: patch test 1, 2 weeks after DPC sensitization. Sample treatment: therapeutic diphenylcyclopropenone sensitization with weekly scalp DPC. The source was whole blood, collected in connection with sensitization to the hapten diphenylcyclopropenone (DPC). These receptors all come from a woman aged 35 to 49 with alopecia areata. Some clones in this sample may be carry-over from other donors' samples.

CDR3 nucleotide sequence: TGTGCCAGCAGTTTCACCTATAGCACAGATACGCAGTATTTT. As protein: CASSFTYSTDTQYF. The genes are TRBV27 and TRBJ2-3; D not resolved. The V end lost 3 bases, the J end lost 0 bases, and 7 bases lay between the germline ends. This CDR3 is built from 14 residues. Germline CDR1 MNHEY, CDR2 SMNVEV (reference sequence).

This clonotype was counted a single time. The chain combines TRBV4-3 with TRBJ2-1; 10 bases fit TRBD1. Germline CDR1 and CDR2: LGHNA and YSLEER. The length of the CDR3 is 16 residues. Unmatched junction bases numbered 8, after V lost 0 bases and J lost 9 bases. DNA of the CDR3: TGCGCCAGCAGCCAAGAACCGGGACAGGGGTTAGGTGAGCAGTTCTTC. Translating it yields CASSQEPGQGLGEQFF.

This clonotype was counted many times. The chain employs TRBV7-9 and TRBJ2-7, with no clear D. Per germline, CDR1 SEHNR and CDR2 FQNEAQ (reference sequence). The V and J ends lost 7 bases and 2 bases respectively, with 9 bases between them. CDR3 length: 12 residues. CDR3 protein: CASNNPPYEQYF. The CDR3 bases are TGTGCCAGCAACAATCCCCCCTACGAGCAGTACTTC.

This clonotype has more than one count but fewer than ten. V gene TRBV12-3 or TRBV12-4 combines with J gene TRBJ2-2; weak D call: TRBD1 (5 bases). V lost 7 bases to trimming and J lost 0 bases, with 15 bases between them. This CDR3 contains 16 residues. CDR3 sequence (DNA): TGTGCCAGCAACCCTCCAGGGCGTTCGAACACCGGGGAGCTGTTTTTT. Protein product: CASNPPGRSNTGELFF.

This clonotype was observed at least ten times. The chain uses TRBV20-1 and TRBJ2-7; 7 bases are a match to TRBD2. The CDR3 extends over 14 amino acids. Germline assignment: CDR1 DFQATT and CDR2 SNEGSKA (reference sequence). V was pared by 0 bases and J by 5 bases, with 7 bases of the junction left unmatched. The CDR3 is CSARDLAGVNEQYF. CDR3 nucleotide sequence: TGCAGTGCTAGAGATCTGGCGGGAGTCAACGAGCAGTACTTC.

This clonotype occurred many times. This chain joins TRBV4-3 and TRBJ2-3, with 9 bases that match TRBD1. Looked up from germline, CDR1 is LGHNA and CDR2 is YSLEER. The ends lost 7 bases at V and 3 bases at J; junction bases unmatched: 8. The CDR3 is 15 residues long. The CDR3 nucleotides are TGCGCCAGCACCTCTCCGGGACAGGGTACAGATACGCAGTATTTT. Amino acid sequence: CASTSPGQGTDTQYF.

This clonotype was detected only a few times. The chain joins TRBV12-3 or TRBV12-4 to TRBJ2-5; TRBD2 might be the D (7 bases). The CDR3 contains 15 residues. The V gene lost 3 bases and the J gene lost 5 bases, with 16 bases spanning the gap. In DNA, the CDR3 is TGTGCCAGCAGTTTGGGGCAGGGGAGGGCGGAGACCCAGTACTTC. Protein sequence: CASSLGQGRAETQYF.

The genes are TRBV20-1 and TRBJ2-1; TRBD2 matches at 13 bases. CDR1 is DFQATT and CDR2 is SNEGSKA in the germline V gene (reference sequence). The trim removed 3 bases at V and 15 bases at J, leaving 11 bases unmatched. The CDR3 covers 14 residues. The CDR3 coding sequence is TGCAGTGCTAGTCCGGGACTAGCGGGGCTGGGGGGGTTCTTC. It translates to CSASPGLAGLGGFF.

The sample holds a few counts of this clonotype. This sequence joins TRBV18 and TRBJ2-5; no firm D call. This CDR3 region has 13 residues. Germline-derived CDR1 and CDR2 are KGHSH and LQKENI. The germline V and J ends were trimmed by 1 base and 10 bases, with 13 bases remaining between them. The CDR3 nucleotides read TGTGCCAGCTCACCACGGGAAGGGTCGGACCAGTACTTC. This sequence encodes CASSPREGSDQYF.

The genes are TRBV10-3 and TRBJ1-2, with a tentative D call TRBD1 (5 bases). Trimming took off 2 bases at V and 4 bases at J, with 11 bases between the two ends. The CDR3 consists of 14 residues. From germline, CDR1 is ENHRY and CDR2 SYGVKD. CDR3 amino acids: CAISEGHPSYGYTF. CDR3 DNA: TGTGCCATCAGTGAGGGACATCCGAGCTATGGCTACACCTTC.

This clonotype has ten or more counts. The chain links TRBV2 to TRBJ2-4; 15 bases align to TRBD2. The V gene's germline CDR1 is SNHLY and CDR2 FYNNEI. V gave up 6 bases and J gave up 6 bases; unmatched junction bases: 6. The CDR3 is 16 amino acids. The CDR3: CASSLGLAGGGNIQYF. The CDR3 DNA follows: TGTGCCAGCAGCCTAGGACTAGCGGGAGGGGGAAACATTCAGTACTTC.

This clonotype was seen more than once but under ten times. The genes are TRBV7-6 and TRBJ2-5; the D gene could be TRBD1 or TRBD2 (5 bases each). The V end was cut by 4 bases, the J end by 7 bases, with 16 bases between. CDR3 size: 14 residues. From germline, CDR1 is SGHVS and CDR2 FNYEAQ. The CDR3: CASSSLPGTGTQYF. Here the CDR3 DNA reads TGTGCCAGCAGCTCCCTGCCGGGGACGGGGACCCAGTACTTC. The whole variable domain, remainder taken from reference TRBV7-6 and TRBJ2-5, is GAGVSQSPRYKVTKRGQDVALRCDPISGHVSLYWYRQALGQGPEFLTYFNYEAQQDKSGLPNDRFSAERPEGSISTLTIQRTEQRDSAMYRCASSSLPGTGTQYFGPGTRLLVL.

This clonotype was observed many times. This chain joins TRBV19 and TRBJ1-1; D gene unclear. Germline V gene lookup returns CDR1 LNHDA and CDR2 SQIVND (reference sequence). This CDR3 is built from 13 residues. Trimming cost V 2 bases and J 6 bases, with 10 bases left between them. The CDR3 loop is CASSILGEAEAFF. The CDR3 DNA reads TGTGCCAGTAGTATACTCGGGGAGGCTGAAGCTTTCTTT.

This clonotype showed up many times. The chain carries TRBV5-1 and TRBJ2-3; TRBD1 aligns across 10 bases. Germline V lookup: CDR1 SGHRS, CDR2 YFSETQ. The CDR3 runs to 15 residues. V lost 4 bases and J lost 5; bases outside the gene matches: 7. This CDR3 is CASSNRDRGGDTQYF. DNA for the CDR3: TGCGCCAGCAGCAACCGGGACAGGGGTGGAGATACGCAGTATTTT. Full variable domain (remainder filled in from reference TRBV5-1 and TRBJ2-3): KAGVTQTPRYLIKTRGQQVTLSCSPISGHRSVSWYQQTPGQGLQFLFEYFSETQRNKGNFPGRFSGRQFSNSRSEMNVSTLELGDSALYLCASSNRDRGGDTQYFGPGTRLTVL.

This clonotype was detected only a few times. The chain employs TRBV3-1 and TRBJ2-3, with D maybe TRBD2 (6 bases). V lost 2 bases to trimming and J lost 2 bases, with 20 bases between them. CDR3 size: 18 residues. In germline, CDR1 is LGHDT, CDR2 YNNKEL (reference sequence). The CDR3 sequence is CASSQYIAGTRHTDTQYF. CDR3 sequence (DNA): TGTGCCAGCAGCCAATACATTGCCGGGACTCGCCACACAGATACGCAGTATTTT.

This clonotype has just a few counts. The chain joins TRBV7-2 to TRBJ1-6; D remains ambiguous. CDR1 and CDR2 (germline): SGHTA, FQGNSA. The CDR3 length is 13 residues. V was shortened by 10 bases and J by 9 bases, with 16 bases between the two germline ends. CDR3 nucleotides: TGTGCCACCGCGACCGACCTTATTTCACCCCTCCACTTT. Translated, it gives CATATDLISPLHF.

This clonotype was seen many times. This chain connects TRBV18 to TRBJ2-3, with 9 bases fitting TRBD1. Germline-derived CDR1 and CDR2 are KGHSH and LQKENI. The CDR3 is made up of 17 amino acids. J gave up 0 bases and V 1 base, and 5 bases lay outside the gene matches. Here the CDR3 reads CASSPRDRALSTDTQYF. The CDR3 DNA is TGTGCCAGCTCACCACGGGACAGGGCCCTTAGCACAGATACGCAGTATTTT.

The chain is built from TRBV7-2 and TRBJ2-7; tentative D call: TRBD1 (5 bases). Germline V gives CDR1 SGHTA, CDR2 FQGNSA. CDR3 size: 14 residues. Trimming took 5 bases from V and 8 from J, leaving 19 bases between them. Written as DNA, the CDR3 is TGTGCCAGCAGCCCGACGGACACCTCTACGAAGCAGTACTTC. Protein: CASSPTDTSTKQYF.

Many counts were recorded for this clonotype. The V gene is TRBV5-4, the J gene TRBJ2-7, with D perhaps TRBD2 (5 bases). Germline loops: CDR1 SGHNT, CDR2 YYREEE (reference sequence). The CDR3 has 14 residues. Trimming cost V 4 bases and J 6 bases, with 17 bases left between them. CDR3 coding DNA: TGTGCCAGCAGCGCCAAGGGTCCTGCGGGCGAGCAGTACTTC. Protein product: CASSAKGPAGEQYF. The full variable domain, completed using reference TRBV5-4 and TRBJ2-7, is ETGVTQSPTHLIKTRGQQVTLRCSSQSGHNTVSWYQQALGQGPQFIFQYYREEENGRGNFPPRFSGLQFPNYSSELNVNALELDDSALYLCASSAKGPAGEQYFGPGTRLTVT.

The chain links TRBV4-2 to TRBJ2-1, with unresolved D. Germline loops: CDR1 LGHNA, CDR2 YNFKEQ. V shed 0 bases and J shed 2 bases, with 8 bases lying between them. The CDR3 is 15 amino acids. The CDR3: CASSQELSTYNEQFF. DNA for the CDR3: TGTGCCAGCAGCCAAGAGCTATCGACCTACAATGAGCAGTTCTTC.

This clonotype occurred a few times. The chain has TRBV27 and TRBJ1-5, with D possibly TRBD1 on 6 matching bases. The V gene's germline CDR1 is MNHEY and CDR2 SMNVEV (reference sequence). This CDR3 spans 15 amino acids. Trimming shortened V by 1 base and J by 7 bases, and 14 bases separated the two germline ends. CDR3 coding DNA: TGTGCCAGCAGTTTATATCAGGGGAAGAGACAGCCCCAGCATTTT. It is translated as CASSLYQGKRQPQHF.

The chain recombines TRBV4-3 with TRBJ2-3; 10 bases are shared with TRBD2. Trimming at V came to 0 bases and at J to 2 bases, leaving 2 bases not matched to a gene. The V gene's germline CDR1 is LGHNA and CDR2 YSLEER. The CDR3 runs 16 residues. The CDR3 protein is CASSQETSGVTDTQYF. The CDR3 DNA sequence: TGCGCCAGCAGCCAAGAAACTAGCGGGGTCACAGATACGCAGTATTTT.

This sequence joins TRBV7-2 and TRBJ2-7; D uncertain. CDR1 and CDR2 from the germline V gene are SGHTA and FQGNSA. Trimming shortened V by 5 bases and J by 4 bases, and 12 bases separated the two germline ends. This CDR3 has 13 residues. CDR3 in amino acids: CASSPENLYEQYF. Written as DNA, the CDR3 is TGTGCCAGCAGCCCCGAGAACCTATACGAGCAGTACTTC.

This clonotype was seen repeatedly, ten times or more. J is TRBJ1-6 and V is TRBV7-3, with D maybe TRBD1 (5 bases). The CDR3 has 14 residues. Trimming pared 2 bases from V and 13 bases from J, leaving 15 bases between. The germline V gene has CDR1 SGHTA and CDR2 FQGTGA. DNA of the CDR3: TGTGCCAGCAGCTTAGGGACTGGATTGGGCCCCCTCCACTTT. Protein sequence: CASSLGTGLGPLHF.

Comment on this clonotype: Possible read error: a much larger clone is one base away. The V gene is TRBV6-2 or TRBV6-3, the J gene TRBJ1-5, with D possibly matching TRBD1 (6 bases). Trimming took off 8 bases at V and 4 bases at J, with 21 bases between the two ends. Germline CDR1 and CDR2: MNHEY and SVGEGT. The CDR3 sequence is 16 residues long. The CDR3 sequence: CASGSAGGLGNQPQHF. CDR3 nucleotides: TGTGCCAGCGGCTCGGCGGGGGGGCTGGGAAATCAGCCCCAGCATTTT.

This chain uses TRBV5-1 with TRBJ1-1; D is ambiguous. There are 15 residues in the CDR3. The V gene's germline CDR1 is SGHRS and CDR2 YFSETQ. Trimming removed 4 bases at V and 5 bases at J, with 18 bases between. The CDR3, as DNA: TGCGCCAGCAGCCCTGTTCAAGGGTCTTATACTGAAGCTTTCTTT. Amino acids: CASSPVQGSYTEAFF.